One and the same sample provided the 20 T cell receptor beta chains below, sequenced in a study of OX40 agonist ivuxolimab in advanced cancers. Profiled with immunoSEQ multiplex PCR; TCRdb holds only in-frame clones, not every one. The sample lists about 40,000 clones; 75% to 90% were seen once. The input for sequencing was CD4+ or CD8+ T cells sorted from blood, taken in a trial of the OX40 agonist ivuxolimab. These receptors all stem from an adult with an advanced solid tumor such as melanoma, head and neck, liver or kidney cancer.

This clone was detected only once. The J gene is TRBJ1-4, the V gene TRBV7-9; tentatively, D is TRBD1 (6 bases). The V and J ends lost 5 bases and 8 bases respectively, with 24 bases between them. CDR1 and CDR2 from the germline V gene are SEHNR and FQNEAQ (reference sequence). The CDR3 spans 17 residues. In nucleotides, the CDR3 is TGTGCCAGCAGCCAGAAATCCGGGACACGGTTCGACGAAAAACTGTTTTTT. Protein: CASSQKSGTRFDEKLFF.

The chain has TRBV28 and TRBJ1-3; tentatively, D is TRBD1 (5 bases). The CDR3 extends over 14 amino acids. Germline loops: CDR1 MDHEN, CDR2 SYDVKM. Trimming cost V 2 bases and J 3 bases, with 8 bases left between them. In DNA form, the CDR3 reads TGTGCCAGCAGTTTAGCGGGGGGTGGAAACACCATATATTTT. As protein: CASSLAGGGNTIYF.

This chain connects TRBV9 to TRBJ2-2, with D tentatively TRBD1 (5 bases). V gave up 3 bases and J gave up 8 bases, with 17 bases separating them. The germline V gene has CDR1 SGDLS and CDR2 YYNGEE. This CDR3 has 15 residues. The CDR3 loop is CASSAGPGASGELFF. The CDR3 bases are TGTGCCAGCAGCGCCGGACCTGGGGCCTCTGGGGAGCTGTTTTTT.

The V gene is TRBV27, the J gene TRBJ2-3; 10 positions match TRBD2. Germline V gene lookup returns CDR1 MNHEY and CDR2 SMNVEV (reference sequence). This CDR3 has 17 residues. J gave up 3 bases and V 1 base, and 7 bases lay outside the gene matches. CDR3 in amino acids: CASSLFYLAGATDTQYF. The CDR3 coding sequence is TGTGCCAGCAGTTTATTCTACCTAGCGGGAGCAACAGATACGCAGTATTTT.

V gene TRBV28 combines with J gene TRBJ2-2; no reliable D call. V lost 6 bases, J lost 1 base, and 3 bases lay in between. The germline CDR1 and CDR2 sequences are MDHEN and SYDVKM. The CDR3 has 12 residues. CDR3 bases: TGTGCCAGCAGGGGGAACACCGGGGAGCTGTTTTTT. Residues: CASRGNTGELFF.

The chain links TRBV9 to TRBJ1-3; a weak D match, TRBD1 (5 bases). Trimming pared 6 bases from V and 3 bases from J, leaving 19 bases between. This CDR3 spans 16 amino acids. Germline CDR1 and CDR2: SGDLS and YYNGEE. CDR3 loop: CASTPTIGESGNTIYF. The CDR3 nucleotides are TGTGCCAGCACACCTACGATAGGGGAAAGTGGAAACACCATATATTTT.

This clone has just one count. V is TRBV19 and J is TRBJ1-1; D not certain. The germline V and J ends were trimmed by 3 bases and 1 base, with 6 bases remaining between them. Germline V CDR1 and CDR2: LNHDA, SQIVND (reference sequence). The CDR3 loop spans 13 amino acids. CDR3 amino acids: CASSIWGNTEAFF. For the CDR3, the DNA is TGTGCCAGTAGTATCTGGGGGAACACTGAAGCTTTCTTT. Supplemented by reference TRBV19 and TRBJ1-1, the full variable domain reads DGGITQSPKYLFRKEGQNVTLSCEQNLNHDAMYWYRQDPGQGLRLIYYSQIVNDFQKGDIAEGYSVSREKKESFPLTVTSAQKNPTAFYLCASSIWGNTEAFFGQGTRLTVV.

This sequence joins TRBV6-1 and TRBJ2-4; D may match TRBD1 or TRBD2 (8 bases each). The V gene lost 8 bases and the J gene lost 3 bases, with 17 bases spanning the gap. Germline lookup yields CDR1 MNHNS and CDR2 SASEGT. The CDR3 length is 15 residues. CDR3 sequence: CASSKRGTGKNIQYF. CDR3 nucleotide sequence: TGTGCCAGCTCGAAGCGGGGGACAGGCAAAAACATTCAGTACTTC.

The chain has TRBV2 and TRBJ2-7; TRBD2 aligns across 9 bases. V shed 6 bases and J 3 bases; nucleotides not matched to a gene: 3. This CDR3 contains 13 residues. The germline gives CDR1 SNHLY, CDR2 FYNNEI. The CDR3 nucleotides are TGTGCCAGCAGATGGACTAGCGACTACGAGCAGTACTTC. Residues: CASRWTSDYEQYF.

The table lists this clone with a count of one. The chain couples TRBV28 to TRBJ1-1, with 11 bases identical to TRBD1. V trimming: 5 bases; J trimming: 5 bases; junction bases outside the gene matches: 10. The CDR3 length is 16 residues. Germline CDR1 MDHEN, CDR2 SYDVKM. DNA for the CDR3: TGTGCCAGCAGTGACATGGACAGGGGGCGGTGGACTGAAGCTTTCTTT. This gives the protein CASSDMDRGRWTEAFF.

The chain couples TRBV28 to TRBJ1-5; possibly TRBD1 for D (5 bases). The CDR3 length is 15 residues. Germline-derived CDR1 and CDR2 are MDHEN and SYDVKM. V lost 3 bases and J 0 bases, leaving 9 bases between the germline ends. The DNA of the CDR3 is TGTGCCAGCAGTTTTGGGGGATATAGCAATCAGCCCCAGCATTTT. This translates into CASSFGGYSNQPQHF.

The chain combines TRBV6-1 with TRBJ2-1; possibly TRBD2 for D (6 bases). The CDR3 contains 15 residues. Trimming cost V 5 bases and J 0 bases, with 11 bases left between them. Per germline, CDR1 MNHNS and CDR2 SASEGT. The CDR3 region is CASSRRGSSYNEQFF. CDR3 nucleotides: TGTGCCAGCAGTCGCCGGGGGAGCTCCTACAATGAGCAGTTCTTC.

This clone appeared a few times. V gene TRBV4-3 combines with J gene TRBJ2-6; D not resolved. The CDR3 consists of 16 residues. Trimming removed 0 bases from V and 0 bases from J, with 6 bases in between. Germline V lookup: CDR1 LGHNA, CDR2 YSLEER. CDR3 amino acids: CASSQELPSGANVLTF. In DNA form, the CDR3 reads TGCGCCAGCAGCCAAGAACTCCCCTCTGGGGCCAACGTCCTGACTTTC.

J is TRBJ2-7 and V is TRBV6-1; TRBD2 matches 9 bases. The CDR3 sequence is 15 residues long. After removal of 6 bases from V and 1 base from J, the junction contained 7 bases not matched to a gene. The germline gives CDR1 MNHNS, CDR2 SASEGT. CDR3 sequence (DNA): TGTGCCAGCAGCTGGGGGCTAGCGGGATCCTACGAGCAGTACTTC. It translates to CASSWGLAGSYEQYF.

This chain connects TRBV25-1 to TRBJ2-3, with a possible D match to TRBD2 (7 bases). The CDR3 contains 14 residues. Germline CDR1 is MGHDK and CDR2 is SYGVNS. The V end lost 1 base, the J end lost 6 bases, and 11 bases lay between the germline ends. The CDR3 DNA follows: TGTGCCAGCAGTGAATTAGGGGGAGGGGATACGCAGTATTTT. Its translation is CASSELGGGDTQYF.

This clone was seen a few times. The gene calls are TRBV5-1 and TRBJ2-1; D uncertain. V was shortened by 2 bases and J by 3 bases, with 18 bases between the two germline ends. Germline assignment: CDR1 SGHRS and CDR2 YFSETQ. The CDR3 is made up of 17 amino acids. The CDR3 region is CASSFGLPQGFYNEQFF. CDR3 in DNA: TGCGCCAGCAGCTTCGGTCTTCCCCAAGGGTTCTACAATGAGCAGTTCTTC.

This chain connects TRBV30 to TRBJ1-2, with D uncertain. Germline V gene sequence: CDR1 GTSNPN, CDR2 SVGIG (reference sequence). CDR3 length: 12 amino acids. Trimming left V 4 bases short and J 4 bases short, with 10 bases between. In nucleotides, the CDR3 is TGTGCCTGGAAGGACGAGGGCTATGGCTACACCTTC. It encodes CAWKDEGYGYTF. The full variable domain, rest sourced from reference TRBV30 and TRBJ1-2, is SQTIHQWPATLVQPVGSPLSLECTVEGTSNPNLYWYRQAAGRGLQLLFYSVGIGQISSEVPQNLSASRPQDRQFILSSKKLLLSDSGFYLCAWKDEGYGYTFGSGTRLTVV.

The chain combines TRBV5-4 with TRBJ1-2; D might be TRBD1 (6 bases). CDR3 length: 13 amino acids. V dropped 4 bases and J dropped 8 bases, with 15 bases sitting between them. Germline V CDR1 and CDR2: SGHNT, YYREEE (reference sequence). DNA for the CDR3: TGTGCCAGCAGCACGGAGGGGGTGCAGGGCTACACCTTC. Translated: CASSTEGVQGYTF.

This clone has a single count. The chain links TRBV10-3 to TRBJ2-1, with D maybe TRBD1 (6 bases). This CDR3 has 15 residues. Germline V CDR1 and CDR2: ENHRY, SYGVKD. Trimming left V 6 bases short and J 0 bases short, with 12 bases between. The CDR3 DNA reads as TGTGCCATCAGGAGGGACAAATACTCCTACAATGAGCAGTTCTTC. The encoded protein is CAIRRDKYSYNEQFF.

A single count supports this clone. The chain links TRBV5-1 to TRBJ2-5, with D possibly matching TRBD2 (6 bases). Per the germline V gene, CDR1 is SGHRS and CDR2 is YFSETQ. The CDR3 runs to 15 residues. V lost 7 bases to trimming and J lost 5 bases, with 21 bases between them. CDR3 sequence (DNA): TGCGCCAGCGTCCCTCTCGGGACTCCTGCGGAGACCCAGTACTTC. Protein: CASVPLGTPAETQYF.